This TCR beta chain is drawn from a study of blood T cell repertoires in COVID-19 (dated by TCRdb to the early 2020s). Context from the whole study: Samples covering the acute and convalescent phases of COVID-19 were provided by collaborators in the United States, Italy and Spain. The prospective study material was composed of cDNA or gDNA derived from T cells, B-cell-depleted T cells, or PBMCs. Subjects who had been exposed to COVID-19, were actively infected with it, or had recovered from it provided the deeply sampled blood TCRbeta repertoires that made up the dataset. The repertoires were released in a freely available public database meant as a resource for research on the immune response to SARS-CoV-2. Samples came from the ongoing ImmuneRACE study (first 160 participants) plus 1,254 subjects from 6 global collaborators. Sample metadata almost always included a de-identified subject ID, COVID-19 status, age in years and sex. Where available, HLA class I and class II types were taken from metadata supplied by the sample provider and were not determined by assay-based typing. The paper as a whole reports these results and caveats: Clinical and demographic metadata were provided uncurated, with the amount varying by source and participant.

From cysteine to phenylalanine, the CDR3 is 13 amino acids long. Left in the record is the CDR3 DNA by itself, 39 bases read in frame from the first base. The germline V gene encodes CDR1 GTSNPN and CDR2 SVGIG (reference sequence). V is cut by 5 bases and J by 0 bases, and the space between the germline ends is 9 bases. TCRbeta CDR3 regions were amplified from genomic DNA using the immunoSEQ Assay, a bias-controlled multiplex PCR. Under the source paper's analysis protocol: Within the assay, amplification of reference gene primers was used to estimate how many nucleated cells each sample contained. To quantify the absolute abundance of each unique TCRbeta CDR3 rearrangement, sequence reads were collapsed and filtered. For each sample, productive Simpson clonality was calculated as the square root of Simpson's diversity index over productive rearrangements. Drawn from immuneACCESS, this table holds only the in-frame rearrangements with V and J called that TCRdb kept. Clones are partly lost; checked studies trace under half to an unresolved V gene and leave the rest unexplained. The DNA was the basis for D and trimming; V, J and clone size are from that table. Present in this sample are under 200,000 clones, over 75% of which were seen just once. Of the sample, around 7% falls within the top ten clones.

Whole blood was collected in K2EDTA tubes by collaborating institutions according to the institutions' own protocols. For TCRbeta analysis, collaborator samples were shipped as frozen whole blood, as isolated PBMCs, or as DNA extracted from either sample type. This clone was counted only a few times. It lacks a known antigen. No qualities accompany the bases; no much larger clone lies one base away. The chain employs TRBV30 and TRBJ2-3, and the D gene may be TRBD2, 6 bases matching. The specimen sequenced was peripheral blood. This clonotype was sampled from a man in his sixties or seventies with active or convalescent COVID-19. Here the CDR3 is given as CAWGSGSTDTQYF. The DNA sequence follows: TGTGCCTGGGGGAGCGGGAGCACAGATACGCAGTATTTT. Joined to the reference TRBV30 and TRBJ2-3 proteins, this CDR3 gives the full variable domain: SQTIHQWPATLVQPVGSPLSLECTVEGTSNPNLYWYRQAAGRGLQLLFYSVGIGQISSEVPQNLSASRPQDRQFILSSKKLLLSDSGFYLCAWGSGSTDTQYFGPGTRLTVL.